This TCR beta chain was profiled in a study of OX40 agonist ivuxolimab in advanced cancers. Study context: Patients were infused with ivuxolimab every 2 weeks at 0.01 to 10 mg/kg.

The CDR3 runs to 16 residues. V lost 6 bases and J lost 4; bases outside the gene matches: 8. CDR1 and CDR2 from the germline V gene are MNHEY and SMNVEV (reference sequence). Sequencing was performed with immunoSEQ multiplex PCR; in TCRdb, only in-frame clones are kept and a portion is missing. The sample has approximately 68,000 clones, under 95% seen once. This chain uses TRBV27 with TRBJ2-5; TRBD2 agrees at 13 bases. This clonotype originated in an adult with an advanced solid tumor such as melanoma, head and neck, liver or kidney cancer. Specimen: CD4+ or CD8+ T cells sorted from blood, collected in a trial of the OX40 agonist ivuxolimab. CDR3 region: CASSPPGLAGLETQYF. CDR3 nucleotides: TGTGCCAGCAGCCCTCCGGGACTAGCGGGGTTAGAGACCCAGTACTTC.